What follows are 21 T cell receptor beta chains derived from one specimen sequenced in a study of CD8+CD57+ T cells in acquired aplastic anemia. Profiling of TCR beta VDJ combinations and CDR3 sequences used genomic DNA as template. TCRdb re-called the reads through MiXCR, storing one row per CDR3 protein. The sample shows a few hundred thousand distinct CDR3 sequences, about 50% of them seen only once. Those patients picked for sequencing had displayed CD8+CD57+ cell expansion on flow cytometry. Specimen: sorted CD4+, CD8+, or CD8+CD57+ T cells (not recorded which) from PBMCs. These receptors originate from a human donor with aplastic anemia.

The rearrangement joins TRBV19 to TRBJ2-7; a possible D gene is TRBD1 (5 bases). The germline V gene has CDR1 LNHDA and CDR2 SQIVND (reference sequence). V lost 0 bases and J 0 bases, leaving 9 bases between the germline ends. This CDR3 has 15 residues. The CDR3 protein is CASSIDLGLSYEQYF. The CDR3 bases are TGTGCCAGTAGTATAGACCTGGGGCTCTCCTACGAGCAGTACTTC.

The chain couples TRBV7-2 to TRBJ2-7; D is unclear. Germline assignment: CDR1 SGHTA and CDR2 FQGNSA. This CDR3 has 13 residues. The V and J ends lost 8 bases and 3 bases respectively, with 14 bases between them. In nucleotides, the CDR3 is TGTGCCAGCGCTAGGTCAAACTACTACGAGCAGTACTTC. Its protein product is CASARSNYYEQYF.

V and J are TRBV10-3 and TRBJ1-1, with 7 nucleotides matching TRBD1. The CDR3 is 15 residues long. In germline, CDR1 is ENHRY, CDR2 SYGVKD. Unmatched junction bases numbered 8, after V lost 6 bases and J lost 1 base. The CDR3 region is CAISARGQQNTEAFF. The CDR3 bases are TGTGCCATCAGCGCCAGGGGACAGCAGAACACTGAAGCTTTCTTT.

The chain uses TRBV10-2 and TRBJ1-3; D not resolved. Germline V gene lookup returns CDR1 WSHSY and CDR2 SAAADI. The V end lost 9 bases, the J end lost 0 bases, and 12 bases lay between the germline ends. The CDR3 loop spans 14 amino acids. CDR3: CASHSGYSGNTIYF. CDR3 bases: TGCGCCAGTCACTCTGGGTACTCTGGAAACACCATATATTTT.

This clonotype was picked up a small number of times. The rearrangement joins TRBV7-6 to TRBJ2-7; 7 nucleotides match TRBD2. The CDR3 loop spans 14 amino acids. Germline values: CDR1 SGHVS, CDR2 FNYEAQ. Unmatched junction bases numbered 9, after V lost 5 bases and J lost 5 bases. CDR3 DNA: TGTGCCAGCAGCCGAGGACTAGTGAAACACGAGCAGTACTTC. This translates into CASSRGLVKHEQYF.

This clonotype has a handful of counts. The chain recombines TRBV3-1 with TRBJ2-3, with 8 bases aligning to TRBD1. The CDR3 consists of 16 residues. With 8 bases clipped from V and 2 bases from J, the junction kept 12 bases outside the gene matches. Germline lookup yields CDR1 LGHDT and CDR2 YNNKEL (reference sequence). CDR3 bases: TGTGCCAGCTCACCACCCCCGGGACAGGCCACAGATACGCAGTATTTT. It encodes CASSPPPGQATDTQYF.

The V call is TRBV7-6, the J call TRBJ2-7, with a weak D call TRBD2 (6 bases). The CDR3 loop spans 13 amino acids. The germline CDR1 and CDR2 sequences are SGHVS and FNYEAQ. Trimming left V 5 bases short and J 3 bases short, with 11 bases between. CDR3 amino acids: CASSAGPNYEQYF. The CDR3 DNA follows: TGTGCCAGCAGCGCGGGACCCAACTACGAGCAGTACTTC. Looking up the rest from reference TRBV7-6 and TRBJ2-7 gives the full variable domain: GAGVSQSPRYKVTKRGQDVALRCDPISGHVSLYWYRQALGQGPEFLTYFNYEAQQDKSGLPNDRFSAERPEGSISTLTIQRTEQRDSAMYRCASSAGPNYEQYFGPGTRLTVT.

This clonotype has at least ten counts. This chain links TRBV7-9 with TRBJ2-5, with D unclear. Trimming stripped 6 bases from V and 0 bases from J, with 5 bases between. The CDR3 length is 12 residues. Germline V gene sequence: CDR1 SEHNR, CDR2 FQNEAQ (reference sequence). The CDR3 nucleotides read TGTGCCAGCAGTTCGTACCAAGAGACCCAGTACTTC. This sequence encodes CASSSYQETQYF.

The J gene is TRBJ2-2, the V gene TRBV12-3 or TRBV12-4; 7 positions match TRBD1. Trimming at V came to 6 bases and at J to 7 bases, leaving 8 bases not matched to a gene. This CDR3 contains 14 residues. The CDR3, as DNA: TGTGCCAGCAGCACACAGGGGTTGGGCGGGGAGCTGTTTTTT. Translated, it gives CASSTQGLGGELFF.

The rearrangement joins TRBV19 to TRBJ1-4; D is undetermined. Looked up from germline, CDR1 is LNHDA and CDR2 is SQIVND (reference sequence). V lost 10 bases and J lost 4, with 7 bases in between. The CDR3 length is 11 residues. In nucleotides, the CDR3 is TGTGCCACGGAGCGTAATGAAAAACTGTTTTTT. Its translation: CATERNEKLFF.

V and J are TRBV2 and TRBJ2-1; TRBD1 or TRBD2 may be the D gene (5 bases each). CDR3 length: 13 amino acids. CDR1 is SNHLY, CDR2 FYNNEI, per germline. The V end was cut by 6 bases, the J end by 5 bases, with 11 bases between. The CDR3 reads CASSRDGNNEQFF. The CDR3 DNA follows: TGTGCCAGCAGCAGGGACGGTAACAATGAGCAGTTCTTC.

This clonotype has more than one count but fewer than ten. CDR3 protein: CSVEENTVRNEQYF. As DNA, the CDR3 is TGCAGCGTTGAAGAGAATACGGTGAGAAACGAGCAGTACTTC. The chain combines TRBV29-1 with TRBJ2-7; D remains unclear. Germline assignment: CDR1 SQVTM and CDR2 ANQGSEA. Trimming took off 0 bases at V and 5 bases at J, with 14 bases between the two ends. The CDR3 loop spans 14 amino acids.

The V gene is TRBV7-3, the J gene TRBJ2-7, with D perhaps matching TRBD1 (6 bases). This CDR3 has 15 amino acids. Germline CDR1 and CDR2: SGHTA and FQGTGA. V was cut by 5 bases and J by 4 bases, with 18 bases left in between. The CDR3 bases are TGTGCCAGCAGCCCTGAGAGGACAGAGCCTTACGAGCAGTACTTC. Encoded protein: CASSPERTEPYEQYF.

This chain uses TRBV28 with TRBJ2-3; D ambiguous. The CDR3 sequence is 15 residues long. V lost 4 bases to trimming and J lost 7 bases, with 18 bases between them. Looked up from germline, CDR1 is MDHEN and CDR2 is SYDVKM. In DNA form, the CDR3 reads TGTGCCAGCAGTTCCTCGCAGCCCTCGCCACATACGCAGTATTTT. Translated, it gives CASSSSQPSPHTQYF.

This clonotype was counted at least ten times. This sequence joins TRBV20-1 and TRBJ1-1, with D unresolved. The CDR3 runs 11 residues. Trimming removed 2 bases at V and 5 bases at J, with 6 bases between. The germline CDR1 and CDR2 sequences are DFQATT and SNEGSKA (reference sequence). For the CDR3, the DNA is TGCAGTGCTAGATTGAGTACTGAAGCTTTCTTT. It yields the protein CSARLSTEAFF.

The J gene is TRBJ2-7, the V gene TRBV19, with D possibly being TRBD1 or TRBD2 (5 bases each). Trimming pared 4 bases from V and 2 bases from J, leaving 15 bases between. The CDR3 has 15 amino acids. In germline, CDR1 is LNHDA, CDR2 SQIVND (reference sequence). The CDR3 DNA reads TGTGCCAGTAGTAAAAACCGGGACGGTACCTACGAGCAGTACTTC. Residues: CASSKNRDGTYEQYF.

Turning to this clonotype: This CDR3 is missing its conserved last phenylalanine or tryptophan, likely due to a read error. The CDR3 protein is CATSLNTGELFS. The CDR3 DNA follows: TGTGCCACCAGTCTCAACACCGGGGAGCTGTTTTCT. The chain recombines TRBV24-1 with TRBJ2-2; no clear D gene. V lost 6 bases and J lost 2, with 3 bases in between. CDR1 and CDR2 from the germline V gene are KGHDR and SFDVKD. The CDR3 runs 12 residues.

The V and J genes are TRBV20-1 and TRBJ1-2, with 9 positions matching TRBD1. V trimming: 6 bases; J trimming: 4 bases; junction bases outside the gene matches: 12. CDR3 length: 15 residues. The germline CDR1 and CDR2 sequences are DFQATT and SNEGSKA (reference sequence). The CDR3 bases are TGCAGTGCCGGACCGGCGGGACAGGGAGGCTATGGCTACACCTTC. This codes for CSAGPAGQGGYGYTF.

J is TRBJ1-2 and V is TRBV2; D is ambiguous. CDR1 and CDR2 from the germline V gene are SNHLY and FYNNEI. Trimming stripped 4 bases from V and 2 bases from J, with 14 bases between. This CDR3 spans 15 amino acids. The DNA of the CDR3 is TGTGCCAGCAGTGGGCCAAACCTTGGAAACTATGGCTACACCTTC. It yields the protein CASSGPNLGNYGYTF.

The chain is built from TRBV5-8 and TRBJ1-1, with 9 bases identical to TRBD1. J lost 4 bases, V lost 5 bases, and 9 bases had no gene match. This CDR3 has 15 residues. Germline V lookup: CDR1 SGHTS, CDR2 YDEGEE. This chain's CDR3 is CASSSKDRGFTEAFF. In DNA form, the CDR3 reads TGTGCCAGCAGTTCTAAGGACAGGGGCTTCACTGAAGCTTTCTTT.

Many counts were recorded for this clonotype. This chain connects TRBV12-3 or TRBV12-4 to TRBJ1-2; D is possibly TRBD1 (6 bases). The ends were cut back, 9 bases at V and 4 bases at J, with 9 bases in the middle. The CDR3 sequence is 11 residues long. This chain's CDR3 is CASGQIYGYTF. DNA for the CDR3: TGTGCCAGTGGACAGATCTATGGCTACACCTTC.